This T cell receptor beta chain came from a study of read filtering for tumor transcriptome and immune sequencing. The library was built from 400 to 500 ng RNA with molecular barcoded adaptors for alpha/delta and beta/gamma chains. Via MiXCR, TCRdb re-called the reads, giving one row per CDR3 protein. The data show approximately 58,000 distinct CDR3 sequences, approximately 22% seen once. The CDR3 covers 16 residues. The germline CDR1 and CDR2 sequences are GTSNPN and SVGIG (reference sequence). J lost 7 bases, V lost 3 bases, and 7 bases had no gene match. There are many counts of this clonotype. This chain connects TRBV30 to TRBJ2-1; 15 nucleotides align to TRBD2. The sequence came from a donor at least 40 years old with multiple myeloma. Sequenced sample: a population of CD138-negative cells sorted from bone marrow. The DNA for the CDR3 is TGTGCCTGGAGGGCACTGGGACTAGCGGGAGGTAATGAGCAGTTCTTC. Translated: CAWRALGLAGGNEQFF.